Shown below are 27 T cell receptor beta chains from a single sample sequenced in a study of post-analysis software for immune sequencing data. Overall study results and limits: With TRBV5-6, TRBV5-1 and TRBV20-1 included, about five TRBV segments were more frequent in patients than in controls.

TCR beta libraries were prepared from cDNA with unique molecular identifiers. Each CDR3 protein gets one entry after TCRdb re-called the PCR reads with MiXCR. The sample lists approximately 350,000 distinct CDR3 sequences; approximately 33% were seen once. These receptors have no identified antigens. The specimen sequenced was blood. Receptors were obtained from a girl under 18 with multiple sclerosis.

The chain uses TRBV20-1 and TRBJ1-3, with TRBD1 as a possible D gene (6 bases). CDR3 size: 17 residues. CDR1 and CDR2 from the germline V gene are DFQATT and SNEGSKA (reference sequence). The V and J ends lost 5 bases and 0 bases respectively, with 20 bases between them. The CDR3 is CSASLGGTPSSGNTIYF. The CDR3 region has the DNA TGCAGTGCTTCCCTTGGGGGCACCCCGAGCTCTGGAAACACCATATATTTT.

This clonotype occurred once. This chain uses TRBV5-1 with TRBJ1-5; possible D gene TRBD1, 5 bases. CDR3 length: 15 residues. Trimming removed 4 bases at V and 3 bases at J, with 14 bases between. The germline V gene encodes CDR1 SGHRS and CDR2 YFSETQ. The CDR3 here is CASSAQGAPNQPQHF. The CDR3 DNA reads as TGCGCCAGCAGCGCACAAGGGGCCCCCAATCAGCCCCAGCATTTT.

This clonotype was seen only once. J is TRBJ2-7 and V is TRBV20-1; TRBD1 aligns across 8 bases. Germline-derived CDR1 and CDR2 are DFQATT and SNEGSKA (reference sequence). With V trimmed by 3 bases and J by 2 bases, 6 bases remained unmatched. The CDR3 has 14 residues. CDR3 nucleotide sequence: TGCAGTGCTAGGGACAGGGATGGTACCTACGAGCAGTACTTC. Protein: CSARDRDGTYEQYF.

This chain connects TRBV11-2 to TRBJ2-1; D is unresolved. With 0 bases removed from V and 9 bases from J, the gap between germline ends came to 9 bases. Germline CDR1 and CDR2: SGHAT and FQNNGV. The CDR3 contains 13 residues. CDR3 amino acids: CASSLDYRGEQFF. The CDR3 DNA follows: TGTGCCAGCAGCTTAGATTACAGAGGTGAGCAGTTCTTC. The full variable domain, completed using reference TRBV11-2 and TRBJ2-1, is EAGVAQSPRYKIIEKRQSVAFWCNPISGHATLYWYQQILGQGPKLLIQFQNNGVVDDSQLPKDRFSAERLKGVDSTLKIQPAKLEDSAVYLCASSLDYRGEQFFGPGTRLTVL.

This chain links TRBV30 with TRBJ2-1, with D possibly matching TRBD2 (6 bases). The germline V and J ends were trimmed by 2 bases and 2 bases, with 10 bases remaining between them. The CDR3 totals 14 residues. Germline V gives CDR1 GTSNPN, CDR2 SVGIG (reference sequence). CDR3 sequence: CAWSSGGAYNEQFF. In DNA, the CDR3 is TGTGCCTGGAGTTCCGGCGGGGCCTACAATGAGCAGTTCTTC.

This clonotype was detected a few times. This rearrangement joins TRBV7-3 to TRBJ2-3, with 7 bases fitting TRBD2. The length of the CDR3 is 16 residues. With V trimmed by 2 bases and J by 5 bases, 10 bases remained unmatched. CDR1 and CDR2 from the germline V gene are SGHTA and FQGTGA. The CDR3 DNA sequence: TGTGCCAGCAGCTTATATGCGGCGGGGGAGGGAGATACGCAGTATTTT. Protein: CASSLYAAGEGDTQYF.

This chain connects TRBV12-3 or TRBV12-4 to TRBJ1-4; D gene ambiguous. There are 17 residues in the CDR3. V lost 4 bases and J lost 0, with 15 bases in between. The CDR3 region is CASSSLPRGPTNEKLFF. CDR3 DNA: TGTGCCAGCAGTTCCCTCCCTCGAGGGCCAACTAATGAAAAACTGTTTTTT.

This chain links TRBV10-3 with TRBJ1-2; unclear D gene. The germline V and J ends were trimmed by 9 bases and 2 bases, with 19 bases remaining between them. This CDR3 is 15 amino acids long. Germline V gene data show CDR1 as ENHRY and CDR2 as SYGVKD. DNA of the CDR3: TGTGCCATTTCACGACTCCCCGAGGAAAACTATGGCTACACCTTC. Translating it yields CAISRLPEENYGYTF.

This clonotype was found a few times. The chain carries TRBV25-1 and TRBJ2-5; D is unresolved. Germline assignment: CDR1 MGHDK and CDR2 SYGVNS. Trimming removed 3 bases at V and 0 bases at J, with 2 bases between. The CDR3 covers 12 residues. The CDR3 DNA is TGTGCCAGCAGTGATAACCAAGAGACCCAGTACTTC. It is translated as CASSDNQETQYF. Filled out from reference TRBV25-1 and TRBJ2-5, the complete variable domain reads EADIYQTPRYLVIGTGKKITLECSQTMGHDKMYWYQQDPGMELHLIHYSYGVNSTEKGDLSSESTVSRIRTEHFPLTLESARPSHTSQYLCASSDNQETQYFGPGTRLLVL.

The chain uses TRBV29-1 and TRBJ2-7, with 8 bases aligning to TRBD1. There are 14 residues in the CDR3. Trimming cost V 4 bases and J 4 bases; bases outside gene matches: 9. CDR1 is SQVTM and CDR2 is ANQGSEA in the germline V gene. The DNA of the CDR3 is TGCAGCGTTGGACCCCGGGACAGGCTTTACGAGCAGTACTTC. It specifies CSVGPRDRLYEQYF.

The chain uses TRBV12-3 or TRBV12-4 and TRBJ2-5; TRBD2 matches 10 bases. The CDR3 consists of 14 residues. Unmatched junction bases numbered 4, after V lost 5 bases and J lost 4 bases. CDR3 sequence reads: CASSASGGVETQYF. The CDR3 nucleotides are TGTGCCAGCAGTGCTAGCGGGGGTGTAGAGACCCAGTACTTC.

This clonotype came up a few times. The J gene is TRBJ1-2, the V gene TRBV4-1; 9 bases line up with TRBD1. Germline lookup yields CDR1 MGHRA and CDR2 YSYEKL. The junction had 16 bases not matched to a gene; V was cut back by 3 bases and J by 2 bases. The CDR3 runs 19 residues. In DNA form, the CDR3 reads TGCGCCAGCAGCCACTCCCGGTTGGGGGACAGGGACGAAAACTATGGCTACACCTTC. It yields the protein CASSHSRLGDRDENYGYTF.

This chain connects TRBV28 to TRBJ1-2; D may be TRBD1 (5 bases). CDR1 and CDR2 (germline): MDHEN, SYDVKM. Trimming left V 7 bases short and J 4 bases short, with 10 bases between. The CDR3 has 12 residues. CDR3 coding DNA: TGTGCCAGCACCCCAGGGTCCTATGGCTACACCTTC. Protein: CASTPGSYGYTF.

The sample holds a few counts of this clonotype. The genes are TRBV28 and TRBJ2-1; 7 bases agree with TRBD2. CDR3 length: 18 amino acids. Germline CDR1 MDHEN, CDR2 SYDVKM. J was trimmed by 0 bases and V by 3 bases; bases with no gene match: 11. DNA of the CDR3: TGTGCCAGCAGTTTGGAGGAACTAGCGATGAGCTCCTACAATGAGCAGTTCTTC. Protein: CASSLEELAMSSYNEQFF.

The chain employs TRBV29-1 and TRBJ2-1; TRBD2 aligns across 10 bases. With 5 bases clipped from V and 12 bases from J, the junction kept 10 bases outside the gene matches. The germline V gene has CDR1 SQVTM and CDR2 ANQGSEA. The CDR3 covers 13 residues. DNA of the CDR3: TGCAGCGTTCCCCGGCTAGCGGGAGCCGTGCAGTTCTTC. It is translated as CSVPRLAGAVQFF.

This clonotype has only a few counts. The chain couples TRBV7-9 to TRBJ1-1; 7 nucleotides agree with TRBD1. Germline loops: CDR1 SEHNR, CDR2 FQNEAQ (reference sequence). Germline trimming cut 3 bases from V and 5 bases from J; bases unmatched to any gene: 6. This CDR3 spans 14 amino acids. As DNA, the CDR3 is TGTGCCAGCAGCTTTGGCAGGGGGTGGACTGAAGCTTTCTTT. Its protein is CASSFGRGWTEAFF.

The chain links TRBV18 to TRBJ1-2, with a possible D match to TRBD1 (5 bases). The CDR3 runs 13 residues. V lost 6 bases and J 4 bases, leaving 12 bases between the germline ends. Germline V gives CDR1 KGHSH, CDR2 LQKENI. The CDR3 region has the DNA TGTGCCAGCTCGGGGGACTCGTTCTATGGCTACACCTTC. It codes for CASSGDSFYGYTF.

The chain is built from TRBV20-1 and TRBJ2-5, with 9 bases lining up with TRBD2. The CDR3 is 13 amino acids. J gave up 4 bases and V 6 bases, and 6 bases lay outside the gene matches. Germline CDR1 is DFQATT and CDR2 is SNEGSKA (reference sequence). DNA for the CDR3: TGCAGTGCCAGGACTAGCGAGCCAGAGACCCAGTACTTC. Protein product: CSARTSEPETQYF.

This clonotype was seen a handful of times. The chain has TRBV6-6 and TRBJ2-1; unclear D gene. V was trimmed by 6 bases and J by 5 bases, leaving 20 bases between them. This CDR3 comprises 16 residues. Germline loops: CDR1 MNHNY, CDR2 SVGAGI (reference sequence). In nucleotides, the CDR3 is TGTGCCAGCAGCCCTCAATCGGTGGAACTAAACAATGAGCAGTTCTTC. The encoded protein is CASSPQSVELNNEQFF.

This chain uses TRBV5-8 with TRBJ1-5; unclear D gene. Trimming removed 0 bases at V and 5 bases at J, with 12 bases between. Germline loops: CDR1 SGHTS, CDR2 YDEGEE. The CDR3 length is 15 residues. DNA for the CDR3: TGTGCCAGCAGCTTGGAGTATAGAGCCTATCAGCCCCAGCATTTT. Translation: CASSLEYRAYQPQHF.

J is TRBJ2-5 and V is TRBV7-9, with D possibly TRBD2 on 5 matching bases. CDR1 is SEHNR and CDR2 is FQNEAQ in the germline V gene (reference sequence). This CDR3 has 14 amino acids. Trimming shortened V by 5 bases and J by 5 bases, and 15 bases separated the two germline ends. The CDR3 DNA is TGTGCCAGCAGCCCCCCTTTTGGGGAGGAGACCCAGTACTTC. Its protein product is CASSPPFGEETQYF.

The J gene is TRBJ2-3, the V gene TRBV29-1; 13 bases map to TRBD2. The CDR3 consists of 17 residues. Unmatched junction bases numbered 10, after V lost 3 bases and J lost 4 bases. The germline V gene has CDR1 SQVTM and CDR2 ANQGSEA. Here the CDR3 DNA reads TGCAGCGTTGAGAACCCACTAGCGGGGGGGCCCGCAGATACGCAGTATTTT. Protein product: CSVENPLAGGPADTQYF.

The CDR3 sequence is CSARLAGSYEQYF. The CDR3 region has the DNA TGCAGTGCTAGACTAGCGGGTTCCTACGAGCAGTACTTC. V gene TRBV20-1 combines with J gene TRBJ2-7, with 8 bases that match TRBD2. V dropped 2 bases and J dropped 1; count of bases not matched to a gene: 1. CDR1 is DFQATT, CDR2 SNEGSKA, per germline (reference sequence). The CDR3 runs 13 residues.

J is TRBJ2-7 and V is TRBV6-2 or TRBV6-3, with TRBD2 matching over 7 bases. The CDR3 consists of 14 residues. V lost 6 bases to trimming and J lost 2 bases; unmatched junction nucleotides: 7. Germline assignment: CDR1 MNHEY and CDR2 SVGEGT. CDR3 amino acids: CASSGSGVTYEQYF. The CDR3 DNA reads TGTGCCAGCAGCGGAAGCGGGGTCACCTACGAGCAGTACTTC.

J is TRBJ1-5 and V is TRBV5-1, with TRBD1 as a possible D gene (6 bases). CDR3 length equals 17 residues. Germline V lookup: CDR1 SGHRS, CDR2 YFSETQ. Between the trimmed V and J ends, which lost 4 bases and 7 bases, there was a span of 24 bases. The CDR3 protein is CASSLNPGHLQGQPQHF. DNA of the CDR3: TGCGCCAGCAGCCTCAACCCGGGACACCTGCAGGGACAGCCCCAGCATTTT.

This rearrangement joins TRBV20-1 to TRBJ2-7; 10 positions match TRBD2. This CDR3 is 15 amino acids long. V dropped 4 bases and J dropped 5; count of bases not matched to a gene: 11. CDR1 and CDR2 (germline): DFQATT, SNEGSKA (reference sequence). In DNA, the CDR3 is TGCAGTGCTAACGAGCGGGGGGGATACCAGGACGAGCAGTACTTC. Amino acid sequence: CSANERGGYQDEQYF.

This clonotype was detected a few times. This sequence joins TRBV12-3 or TRBV12-4 and TRBJ2-5; 7 bases are a match to TRBD2. Trimming took 2 bases from V and 5 from J; bases not matched to a gene: 5. The CDR3 has 14 residues. The CDR3 DNA reads as TGTGCCAGCAGTTTATACGGGGGGTACGAGACCCAGTACTTC. Translating gives CASSLYGGYETQYF.